The T cell receptor (beta chain) under discussion was sequenced for a study of post-analysis software for immune sequencing data. Regarding the study as a whole: Under F measure analysis, samples from one preparation batch co-clustered strongly. Elevated frequency relative to controls characterized several TRBV segments in patients, TRBV5-6, TRBV5-1 and TRBV20-1 among them.

Comment on this clonotype: Its antigen is as yet unknown. One end of the junction varies from germline; a read error may be responsible.

CDR1 and CDR2 from the germline V gene are DFQATT and SNEGSKA (reference sequence). CDR3 length: 14 amino acids. Unique molecular identifiers featured in each of the TCR beta cDNA libraries. Each CDR3 protein gets one entry after TCRdb re-called the PCR reads with MiXCR. The sample lists a few hundred thousand distinct CDR3 sequences; 35% to 45% were seen once. V gene TRBV20-1 combines with J gene TRBJ1-6; D possibly corresponds to TRBD1 (5 bases). The sequence was collected from a girl aged 2 to 10 with multiple sclerosis. Source material: blood. CDR3 residues: CSARSTEGPSPPHF. The CDR3 bases are TGCAGTGCTAGATCGACAGAAGGGCCCTCACCCCCCCACTTT.